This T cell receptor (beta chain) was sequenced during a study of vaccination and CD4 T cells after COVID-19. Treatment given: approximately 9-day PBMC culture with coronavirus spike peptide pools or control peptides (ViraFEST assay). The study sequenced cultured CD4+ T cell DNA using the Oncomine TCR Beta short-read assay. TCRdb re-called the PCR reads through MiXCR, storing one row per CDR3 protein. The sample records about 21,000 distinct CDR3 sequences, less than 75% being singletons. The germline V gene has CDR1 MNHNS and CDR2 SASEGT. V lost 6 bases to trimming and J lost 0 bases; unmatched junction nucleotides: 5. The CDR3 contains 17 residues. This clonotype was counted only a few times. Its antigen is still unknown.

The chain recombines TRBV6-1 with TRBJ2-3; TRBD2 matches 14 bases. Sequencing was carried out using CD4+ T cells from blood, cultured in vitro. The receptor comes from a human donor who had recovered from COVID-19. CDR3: CASRGLAGVRSTDTQYF. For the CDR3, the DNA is TGTGCCAGCAGGGGACTAGCGGGAGTGCGAAGCACAGATACGCAGTATTTT.